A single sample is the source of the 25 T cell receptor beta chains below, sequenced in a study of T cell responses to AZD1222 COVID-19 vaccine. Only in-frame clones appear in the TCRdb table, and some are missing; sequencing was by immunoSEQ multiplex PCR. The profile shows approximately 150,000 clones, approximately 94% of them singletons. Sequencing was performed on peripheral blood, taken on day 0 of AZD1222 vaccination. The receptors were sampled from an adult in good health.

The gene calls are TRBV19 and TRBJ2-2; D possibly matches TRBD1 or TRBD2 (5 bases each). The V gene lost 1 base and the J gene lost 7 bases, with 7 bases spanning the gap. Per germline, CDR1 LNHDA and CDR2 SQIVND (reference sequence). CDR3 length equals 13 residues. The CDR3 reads CASSIGGNGELFF. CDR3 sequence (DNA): TGTGCCAGTAGTATAGGGGGGAACGGGGAGCTGTTTTTT.

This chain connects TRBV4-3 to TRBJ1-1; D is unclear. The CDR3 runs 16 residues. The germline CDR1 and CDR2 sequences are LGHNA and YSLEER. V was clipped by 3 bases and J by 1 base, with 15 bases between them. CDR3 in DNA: TGCGCCAGCAGCCACTATCCTCCGGGATCGAACACTGAAGCTTTCTTT. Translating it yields CASSHYPPGSNTEAFF.

CDR3 loop: CASRKRAGNEKLFF. CDR3 coding DNA: TGTGCCAGCAGGAAAAGGGCAGGGAATGAAAAACTGTTTTTT. The chain recombines TRBV2 with TRBJ1-4; D might be TRBD1 (5 bases). Trimming cost V 6 bases and J 5 bases, with 13 bases left between them. The CDR3 has 14 amino acids. Germline loops: CDR1 SNHLY, CDR2 FYNNEI.

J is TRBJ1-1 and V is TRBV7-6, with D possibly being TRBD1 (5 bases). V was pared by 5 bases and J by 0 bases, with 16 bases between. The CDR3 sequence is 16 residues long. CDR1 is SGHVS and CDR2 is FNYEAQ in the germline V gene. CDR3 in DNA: TGTGCCAGCAGCCATAATCCGGGACGGATGAACACTGAAGCTTTCTTT. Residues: CASSHNPGRMNTEAFF.

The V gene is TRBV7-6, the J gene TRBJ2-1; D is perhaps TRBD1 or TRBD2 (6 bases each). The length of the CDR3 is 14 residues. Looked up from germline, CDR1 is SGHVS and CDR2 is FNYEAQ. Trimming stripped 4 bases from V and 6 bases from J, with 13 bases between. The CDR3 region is CASSYEEGGNEQFF. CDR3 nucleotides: TGTGCCAGCAGCTATGAGGAGGGGGGCAATGAGCAGTTCTTC.

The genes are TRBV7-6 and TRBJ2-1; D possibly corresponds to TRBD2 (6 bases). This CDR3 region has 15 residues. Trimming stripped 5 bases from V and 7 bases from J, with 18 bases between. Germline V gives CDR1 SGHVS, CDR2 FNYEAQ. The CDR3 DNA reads TGTGCCAGCAGCCGCTGGTGGGAGGAGACTAATGAGCAGTTCTTC. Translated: CASSRWWEETNEQFF. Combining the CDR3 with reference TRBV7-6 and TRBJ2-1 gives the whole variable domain GAGVSQSPRYKVTKRGQDVALRCDPISGHVSLYWYRQALGQGPEFLTYFNYEAQQDKSGLPNDRFSAERPEGSISTLTIQRTEQRDSAMYRCASSRWWEETNEQFFGPGTRLTVL.

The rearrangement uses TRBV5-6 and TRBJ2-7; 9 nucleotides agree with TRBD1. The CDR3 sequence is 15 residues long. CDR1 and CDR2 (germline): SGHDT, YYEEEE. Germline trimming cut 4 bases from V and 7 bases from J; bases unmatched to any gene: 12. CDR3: CASSEGQGTAGEQYV. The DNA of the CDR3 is TGTGCCAGCAGCGAGGGACAGGGCACGGCGGGTGAGCAGTACGTC.

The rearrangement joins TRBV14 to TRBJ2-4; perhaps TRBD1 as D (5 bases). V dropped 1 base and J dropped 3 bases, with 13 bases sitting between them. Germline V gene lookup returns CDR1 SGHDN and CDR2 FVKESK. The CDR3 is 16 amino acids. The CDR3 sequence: CASSQAAGLDKNIQYF. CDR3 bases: TGTGCCAGCAGCCAAGCGGCAGGGTTGGACAAAAACATTCAGTACTTC.

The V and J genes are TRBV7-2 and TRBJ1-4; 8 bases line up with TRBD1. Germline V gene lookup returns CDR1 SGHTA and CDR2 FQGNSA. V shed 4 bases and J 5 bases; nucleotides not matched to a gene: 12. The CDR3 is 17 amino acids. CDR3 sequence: CASSSTGAGTQNEKLFF. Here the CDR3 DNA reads TGTGCCAGCAGCTCGACAGGGGCGGGTACCCAAAATGAAAAACTGTTTTTT.

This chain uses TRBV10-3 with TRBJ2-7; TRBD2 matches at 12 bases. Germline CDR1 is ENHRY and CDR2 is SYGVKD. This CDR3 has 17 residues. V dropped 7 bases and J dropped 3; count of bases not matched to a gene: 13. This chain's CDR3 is CAITPSGRAGDLYEQYV. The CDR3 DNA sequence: TGTGCCATCACTCCTAGCGGGAGGGCCGGGGATCTCTACGAGCAGTACGTC.

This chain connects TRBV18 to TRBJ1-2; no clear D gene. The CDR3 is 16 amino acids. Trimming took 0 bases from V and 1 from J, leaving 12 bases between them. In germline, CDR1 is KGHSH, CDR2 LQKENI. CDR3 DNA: TGTGCCAGCTCACCACCGTCGACCTACAATAACTATGGCTACACCTTC. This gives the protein CASSPPSTYNNYGYTF.

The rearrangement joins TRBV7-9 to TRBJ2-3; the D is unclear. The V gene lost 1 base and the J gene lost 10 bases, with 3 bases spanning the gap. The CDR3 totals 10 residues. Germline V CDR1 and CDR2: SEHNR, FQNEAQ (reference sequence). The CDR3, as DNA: TGTGCCAGCAGCTTAGAGGCGCAGTATTTT. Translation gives CASSLEAQYF.

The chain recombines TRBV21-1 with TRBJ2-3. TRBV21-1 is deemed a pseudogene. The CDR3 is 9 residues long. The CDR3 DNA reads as TGTGCCAGGGGAGATACGCAGTATTTT. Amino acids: CARGDTQYF.

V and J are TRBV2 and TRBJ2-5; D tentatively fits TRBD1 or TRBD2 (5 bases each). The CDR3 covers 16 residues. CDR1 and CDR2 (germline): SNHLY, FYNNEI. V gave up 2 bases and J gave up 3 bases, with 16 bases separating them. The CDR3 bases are TGTGCCAGCAGTGAACTGGGACCCCGGGGTAAAGAGACCCAGTACTTC. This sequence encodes CASSELGPRGKETQYF.

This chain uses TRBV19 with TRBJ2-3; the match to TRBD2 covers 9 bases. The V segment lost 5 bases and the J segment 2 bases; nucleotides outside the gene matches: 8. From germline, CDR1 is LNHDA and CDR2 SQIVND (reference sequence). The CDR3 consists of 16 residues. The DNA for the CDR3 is TGTGCCAGTAGTCTCCGACTAGCGGATTTCACAGATACGCAGTATTTT. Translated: CASSLRLADFTDTQYF.

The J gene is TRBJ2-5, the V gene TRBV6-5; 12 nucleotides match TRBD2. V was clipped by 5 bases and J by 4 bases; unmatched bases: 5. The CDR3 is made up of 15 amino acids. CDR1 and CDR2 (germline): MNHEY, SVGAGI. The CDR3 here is CASSRMGLAGETQYF. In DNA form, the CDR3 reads TGTGCCAGCAGTAGGATGGGACTAGCGGGAGAGACCCAGTACTTC.

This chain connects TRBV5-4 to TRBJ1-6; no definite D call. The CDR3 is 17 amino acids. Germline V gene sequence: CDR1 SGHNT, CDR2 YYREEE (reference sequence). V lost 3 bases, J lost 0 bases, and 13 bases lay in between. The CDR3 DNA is TGTGCCAGCAGCTCTTCAACTCAGAGCTCCTATAATTCACCCCTCCACTTT. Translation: CASSSSTQSSYNSPLHF. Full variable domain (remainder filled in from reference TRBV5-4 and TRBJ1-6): ETGVTQSPTHLIKTRGQQVTLRCSSQSGHNTVSWYQQALGQGPQFIFQYYREEENGRGNFPPRFSGLQFPNYSSELNVNALELDDSALYLCASSSSTQSSYNSPLHFGNGTRLTVT.

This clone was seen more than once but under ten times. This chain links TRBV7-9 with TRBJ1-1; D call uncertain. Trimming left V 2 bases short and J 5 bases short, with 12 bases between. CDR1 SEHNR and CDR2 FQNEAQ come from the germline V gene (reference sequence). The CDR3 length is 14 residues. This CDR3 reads CASSLIGSGTEAFF. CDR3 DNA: TGTGCCAGCAGCTTAATCGGTTCGGGGACTGAAGCTTTCTTT.

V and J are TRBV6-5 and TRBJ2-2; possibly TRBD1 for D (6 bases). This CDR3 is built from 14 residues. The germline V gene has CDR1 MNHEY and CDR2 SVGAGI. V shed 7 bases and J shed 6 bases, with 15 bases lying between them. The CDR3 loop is CASKIQGIAGELFF. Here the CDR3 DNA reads TGTGCCAGCAAAATACAGGGCATCGCCGGGGAGCTGTTTTTT.

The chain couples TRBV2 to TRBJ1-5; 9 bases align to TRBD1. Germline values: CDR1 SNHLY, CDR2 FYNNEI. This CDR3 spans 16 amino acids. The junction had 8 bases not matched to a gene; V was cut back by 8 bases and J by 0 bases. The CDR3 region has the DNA TGTGCCAGCCTGGGACAGGGTGGATATAGCAATCAGCCCCAGCATTTT. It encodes CASLGQGGYSNQPQHF.

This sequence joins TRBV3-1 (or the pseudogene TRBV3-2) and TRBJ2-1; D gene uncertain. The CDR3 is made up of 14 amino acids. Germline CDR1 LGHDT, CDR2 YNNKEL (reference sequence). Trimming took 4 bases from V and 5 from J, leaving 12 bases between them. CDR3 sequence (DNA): TGTGCCAGCAGCCTTCAGGATATCAACAATGAGCAGTTCTTC. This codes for CASSLQDINNEQFF.

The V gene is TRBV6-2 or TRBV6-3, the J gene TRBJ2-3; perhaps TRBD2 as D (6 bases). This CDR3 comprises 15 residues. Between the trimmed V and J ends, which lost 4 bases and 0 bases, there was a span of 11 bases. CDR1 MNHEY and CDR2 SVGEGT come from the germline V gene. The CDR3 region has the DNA TGTGCCAGCAGTTCAGGGACTTCTAGCACAGATACGCAGTATTTT. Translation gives CASSSGTSSTDTQYF.

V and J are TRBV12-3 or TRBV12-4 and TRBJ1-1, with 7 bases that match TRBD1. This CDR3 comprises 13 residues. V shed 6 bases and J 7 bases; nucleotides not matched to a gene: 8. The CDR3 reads CASRADRVVEAFF. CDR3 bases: TGTGCCAGCAGGGCCGACAGGGTTGTTGAAGCTTTCTTT.

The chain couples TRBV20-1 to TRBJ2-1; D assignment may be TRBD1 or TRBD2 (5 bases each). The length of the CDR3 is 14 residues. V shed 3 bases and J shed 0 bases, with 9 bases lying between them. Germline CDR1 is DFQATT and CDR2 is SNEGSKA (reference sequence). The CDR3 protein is CSASEGTSYNEQFF. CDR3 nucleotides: TGCAGTGCTAGTGAGGGGACCTCCTACAATGAGCAGTTCTTC.

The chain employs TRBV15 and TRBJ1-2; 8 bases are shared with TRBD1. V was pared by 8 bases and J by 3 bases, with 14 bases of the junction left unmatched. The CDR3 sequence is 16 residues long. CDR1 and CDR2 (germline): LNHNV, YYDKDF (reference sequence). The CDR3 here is CATQVNSGTGYYGYTF. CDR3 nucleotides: TGTGCCACCCAAGTCAACTCCGGGACAGGTTACTATGGCTACACCTTC.